This entry lists 6 T cell receptor beta chains sequenced from one sample in a study of T cells in localized non-small cell lung cancer. The assay was immunoSEQ multiplex PCR, and TCRdb's table has in-frame clones only and misses some. Among 4,500 to 5,500 clones listed, under 40% were seen once. The sequencing used lung tumor tissue, collected before any cancer treatment. Receptors originate from a male donor aged 60 or over with stage I lung adenocarcinoma.

This chain connects TRBV12-5 to TRBJ2-6; maybe TRBD2 (5 bases). V dropped 2 bases and J dropped 0 bases, with 11 bases sitting between them. CDR1 LGHNT and CDR2 FRNRAP come from the germline V gene. CDR3 length equals 17 residues. The CDR3 loop is CASGLSRGGSGANVLTF. The CDR3 nucleotides read TGTGCTAGTGGTTTGTCACGGGGTGGCTCTGGGGCCAACGTCCTGACTTTC.

The gene calls are TRBV10-2 and TRBJ2-2; TRBD1 might be the D (5 bases). From germline, CDR1 is WSHSY and CDR2 SAAADI. Trimming took off 3 bases at V and 0 bases at J, with 14 bases between the two ends. The CDR3 covers 17 residues. CDR3 sequence (DNA): TGCGCCAGCAGTGAATTCGTGGGGCCCTCGAACACCGGGGAGCTGTTTTTT. It yields the protein CASSEFVGPSNTGELFF.

This clone occurred a few times. The CDR3: CASSLKGGPYNEQFF. In DNA form, the CDR3 reads TGCGCCAGCAGTCTCAAAGGGGGACCCTACAATGAGCAGTTCTTC. The chain couples TRBV10-1 to TRBJ2-1; tentatively, D is TRBD1 (6 bases). Trimming shortened V by 5 bases and J by 2 bases, and 13 bases separated the two germline ends. The CDR3 has 15 residues. Germline V gives CDR1 WNHNN, CDR2 SYGVQD (reference sequence).

This clone was seen a few times. The genes are TRBV10-2 and TRBJ2-1, with 7 bases aligning to TRBD1. Trimming cost V 8 bases and J 0 bases; bases outside gene matches: 4. From germline, CDR1 is WSHSY and CDR2 SAAADI. This CDR3 spans 14 amino acids. The CDR3 DNA reads as TGCGCCAGCCTAGACAGGGCCTCCTACAATGAGCAGTTCTTC. Residues: CASLDRASYNEQFF.

This clone was found a few times. The V gene is TRBV19, the J gene TRBJ1-3; 11 positions match TRBD1. The J segment lost 4 bases and the V segment lost 5 bases, leaving 4 bases of the junction unmatched. This CDR3 comprises 15 residues. CDR1 and CDR2 (germline): LNHDA, SQIVND (reference sequence). The DNA of the CDR3 is TGTGCCAGTAGTTCGGACAGGGGGCCAGGAAACACCATATATTTT. Residues: CASSSDRGPGNTIYF.

DNA for the CDR3: TGCGCCAGCAGCCAAGGGGCCCAGGAGAGCGGCCACTCCTACGAGCAGTACTTC. It yields the protein CASSQGAQESGHSYEQYF. J is TRBJ2-7 and V is TRBV1; the table's D call, TRBD2, was not checked against the DNA. TRBV1 is marked as a pseudogene. CDR3 length: 18 residues.